Presented here are 5 T cell receptor beta chains from one specimen sequenced in a study of T cell responses to AZD1222 COVID-19 vaccine. TCRdb's copy holds only in-frame clones and misses some; the assay was immunoSEQ multiplex PCR. The table lists about 160,000 clones, 85% to 90% of them singletons. The sequences come from peripheral blood, collected on day 0 of AZD1222 vaccination. These receptors all come from an adult in good health.

The chain couples TRBV7-2 to TRBJ2-5; tentatively, D is TRBD1 or TRBD2 (5 bases each). Germline CDR1 is SGHTA and CDR2 is FQGNSA. V lost 2 bases to trimming and J lost 2 bases, with 12 bases between them. CDR3 length equals 15 residues. The CDR3 DNA follows: TGTGCCAGCAGCTTATTTGGGGGTGTGCAAGAGACCCAGTACTTC. Translating it yields CASSLFGGVQETQYF.

The chain joins TRBV18 to TRBJ2-3, with 9 bases fitting TRBD1. The ends lost 6 bases at V and 1 base at J; junction bases unmatched: 5. This CDR3 is built from 15 residues. Germline CDR1 and CDR2: KGHSH and LQKENI. For the CDR3, the DNA is TGTGCCAGCTCCCAAACAGGGGGCCGCACAGATACGCAGTATTTT. It is translated as CASSQTGGRTDTQYF. The full variable domain, completed using reference TRBV18 and TRBJ2-3, is NAGVMQNPRHLVRRRGQEARLRCSPMKGHSHVYWYRQLPEEGLKFMVYLQKENIIDESGMPKERFSAEFPKEGPSILRIQQVVRGDSAAYFCASSQTGGRTDTQYFGPGTRLTVL.

V and J are TRBV5-1 and TRBJ2-5; TRBD2 agrees at 13 bases. V lost 4 bases and J lost 0; bases outside the gene matches: 6. The length of the CDR3 is 17 residues. Germline V gene lookup returns CDR1 SGHRS and CDR2 YFSETQ. CDR3 sequence reads: CASSPGLAGDNQETQYF. The CDR3 nucleotides are TGCGCCAGCAGCCCAGGACTAGCGGGGGATAACCAAGAGACCCAGTACTTC.

The gene calls are TRBV3-1 (or the pseudogene TRBV3-2) and TRBJ2-1, with a tentative D call TRBD2 (5 bases). CDR1 and CDR2 (germline): LGHDT, YNNKEL (reference sequence). With 2 bases removed from V and 10 bases from J, the gap between germline ends came to 9 bases. This CDR3 is built from 12 residues. The CDR3 protein is CASSQTRYEQFF. DNA for the CDR3: TGTGCCAGCAGCCAAACTAGATACGAGCAGTTCTTC.

This clone came up a few times. V usage is TRBV24-1 and J usage is TRBJ1-1; D uncertain. This CDR3 contains 10 residues. The germline V gene has CDR1 KGHDR and CDR2 SFDVKD. Trimming left V 9 bases short and J 11 bases short, with 12 bases between. CDR3 sequence reads: CATLTGRAFF. The CDR3 nucleotides are TGTGCCACCCTAACTGGTCGGGCTTTCTTT.